These 21 T cell receptor beta chains were all obtained from the same sample, sequenced in a study of preoperative IRX-2 immunotherapy in early breast cancer. The sample's treatment: preoperative locoregional IRX-2 cytokine immunotherapy. TCRdb's table, derived via immunoSEQ multiplex PCR, lists solely in-frame clones and lacks some. This sample has 55,000 to 70,000 clones, with around 94% found just once. Sampling was conducted from a patient treated with IRX-2 immunotherapy. These receptors originate from a human donor with breast cancer.

J is TRBJ2-5 and V is TRBV28; D is perhaps TRBD2 (6 bases). This CDR3 is built from 15 residues. V lost 2 bases to trimming and J lost 9 bases, with 19 bases between them. CDR1 and CDR2 from the germline V gene are MDHEN and SYDVKM. CDR3 in amino acids: CASSLARGFKAAQYF. CDR3 sequence (DNA): TGTGCCAGCAGTTTAGCCCGGGGGTTCAAAGCGGCCCAGTACTTC.

The genes are TRBV6-1 and TRBJ2-2; the D is unclear. Trimming shortened V by 2 bases and J by 1 base, and 14 bases separated the two germline ends. The CDR3 runs to 17 residues. The germline gives CDR1 MNHNS, CDR2 SASEGT. CDR3: CASSEFFLPENTGELFF. In DNA, the CDR3 is TGTGCCAGCAGTGAATTTTTCCTTCCAGAGAACACCGGGGAGCTGTTTTTT.

J is TRBJ2-7 and V is TRBV28, with D perhaps matching TRBD1 (6 bases). In germline, CDR1 is MDHEN, CDR2 SYDVKM. This CDR3 has 13 amino acids. Trimming removed 5 bases at V and 5 bases at J, with 13 bases between. The CDR3 region is CASSPRGFHEQYF. The CDR3, as DNA: TGTGCCAGCAGTCCCAGGGGTTTCCACGAGCAGTACTTC.

CDR3 protein: CASSSRPQSYTEAFF. The CDR3 region has the DNA TGTGCCAGCAGTTCAAGGCCACAATCTTACACTGAAGCTTTCTTT. The rearrangement joins TRBV7-2 to TRBJ1-1; D gene unclear. Trimming removed 6 bases from V and 3 bases from J, with 17 bases in between. Germline CDR1 SGHTA, CDR2 FQGNSA. This CDR3 spans 15 amino acids. The full variable domain, completed using reference TRBV7-2 and TRBJ1-1, is GAGVSQSPSNKVTEKGKDVELRCDPISGHTALYWYRQSLGQGLEFLIYFQGNSAPDKSGLPSDRFSAERTGGSVSTLTIQRTQQEDSAVYLCASSSRPQSYTEAFFGQGTRLTVV.

This rearrangement joins TRBV4-2 to TRBJ2-7; D gene ambiguous. Germline CDR1 and CDR2: LGHNA and YNFKEQ. V was shortened by 3 bases and J by 1 base, with 7 bases between the two germline ends. The CDR3 runs 13 residues. CDR3 amino acids: CASSHQASYEQYF. CDR3 sequence (DNA): TGTGCCAGCAGCCATCAGGCGTCCTACGAGCAGTACTTC.

The V gene is TRBV5-1, the J gene TRBJ1-1; 8 nucleotides line up with TRBD1. This CDR3 contains 12 residues. With V trimmed by 2 bases and J by 7 bases, 1 base remained unmatched. Looked up from germline, CDR1 is SGHRS and CDR2 is YFSETQ. The DNA for the CDR3 is TGCGCCAGCAGCTTCGGGACAGGTGAAGCTTTCTTT. Protein sequence: CASSFGTGEAFF. Combining the CDR3 with reference TRBV5-1 and TRBJ1-1 gives the whole variable domain KAGVTQTPRYLIKTRGQQVTLSCSPISGHRSVSWYQQTPGQGLQFLFEYFSETQRNKGNFPGRFSGRQFSNSRSEMNVSTLELGDSALYLCASSFGTGEAFFGQGTRLTVV.

This clone was found once. J is TRBJ2-7 and V is TRBV27; TRBD2 agrees at 8 bases. Germline CDR1 and CDR2: MNHEY and SMNVEV (reference sequence). This CDR3 comprises 14 residues. V shed 5 bases, J shed 11 bases, and the junction held 14 bases outside the gene matches. The CDR3 loop is CASSTLSSGRKEYF. CDR3 bases: TGTGCCAGCAGTACCCTATCTAGCGGGCGGAAGGAGTACTTC.

V usage is TRBV6-5 and J usage is TRBJ2-3; D may match TRBD1 or TRBD2 (6 bases each). In germline, CDR1 is MNHEY, CDR2 SVGAGI. Trimming removed 7 bases from V and 0 bases from J, with 14 bases in between. There are 15 residues in the CDR3. CDR3 in amino acids: CASKWRGTSTDTQYF. In DNA form, the CDR3 reads TGTGCCAGCAAGTGGAGGGGGACCAGCACAGATACGCAGTATTTT.

The CDR3 DNA sequence: TGTGCCAGCAGCTGGGGACAGGGGACCTACGAGCAGTACTTC. It encodes CASSWGQGTYEQYF. V gene TRBV6-5 combines with J gene TRBJ2-7; the match to TRBD1 covers 10 bases. The V gene end was trimmed by 6 bases and the J gene end by 2 bases; junction bases not matched to a gene: 4. Germline V CDR1 and CDR2: MNHEY, SVGAGI. The CDR3 contains 14 residues.

V is TRBV2 and J is TRBJ1-1; TRBD1 might be the D (5 bases). CDR1 is SNHLY, CDR2 FYNNEI, per germline. Trimming left V 4 bases short and J 1 base short, with 10 bases between. This CDR3 spans 14 amino acids. CDR3 coding DNA: TGTGCCAGCAGTGTCCGGGGCACGAACACTGAAGCTTTCTTT. The encoded protein is CASSVRGTNTEAFF.

The gene calls are TRBV5-1 and TRBJ2-3, with D perhaps TRBD1 (5 bases). Germline assignment: CDR1 SGHRS and CDR2 YFSETQ. Between the trimmed V and J ends, which lost 0 bases and 4 bases, there was a span of 9 bases. The CDR3 consists of 14 residues. The DNA for the CDR3 is TGCGCCAGCAGCTTGGTCCCAGGGCCAGATACGCAGTATTTT. It codes for CASSLVPGPDTQYF.

The chain combines TRBV19 with TRBJ2-7; no clear D gene. The ends were cut back, 5 bases at V and 4 bases at J, with 6 bases in the middle. Per the germline V gene, CDR1 is LNHDA and CDR2 is SQIVND (reference sequence). The CDR3 is made up of 11 amino acids. CDR3 sequence: CASSSAYEQYF. The CDR3 coding sequence is TGTGCCAGTAGTTCCGCATACGAGCAGTACTTC.

This clone showed up just a few times. The chain carries TRBV6-6 and TRBJ2-2; D unclear. Germline V gives CDR1 MNHNY, CDR2 SVGAGI (reference sequence). The CDR3 is 11 amino acids. V gave up 8 bases and J gave up 4 bases, with 5 bases separating them. CDR3 in amino acids: CASSSTGELFF. The DNA for the CDR3 is TGTGCCAGCTCTAGCACCGGGGAGCTGTTTTTT.

This chain joins TRBV2 and TRBJ1-1, with D hard to call. Germline values: CDR1 SNHLY, CDR2 FYNNEI. Trimming took 6 bases from V and 7 from J, leaving 9 bases between them. This CDR3 has 11 residues. The CDR3 sequence: CASRRADEAFF. CDR3 DNA sequence: TGTGCCAGCAGGAGGGCTGATGAAGCTTTCTTT.

The gene calls are TRBV6-5 and TRBJ1-2, with D unclear. The germline V gene has CDR1 MNHEY and CDR2 SVGAGI. V was pared by 1 base and J by 6 bases, with 9 bases between. CDR3 length: 13 residues. The CDR3 DNA reads as TGTGCCAGCAGTTACTTGGTAGTCCATGGCTACACCTTC. This sequence encodes CASSYLVVHGYTF.

The rearrangement joins TRBV4-2 to TRBJ2-7; D may be TRBD1 (6 bases). Trimming took off 4 bases at V and 0 bases at J, with 10 bases between the two ends. CDR1 is LGHNA and CDR2 is YNFKEQ in the germline V gene. This CDR3 has 14 residues. CDR3 protein: CASSPRDTSYEQYF. The CDR3 nucleotides read TGTGCCAGCAGCCCCCGGGACACCTCCTACGAGCAGTACTTC.

The chain recombines TRBV4-1 with TRBJ2-2; D might be TRBD1 (6 bases). Trimming removed 0 bases from V and 4 bases from J, with 21 bases in between. The CDR3 runs 19 residues. CDR1 is MGHRA and CDR2 is YSYEKL in the germline V gene. The CDR3 sequence is CASSQENGRGSESTGELFF. The CDR3, as DNA: TGCGCCAGCAGCCAAGAAAATGGAAGGGGGTCGGAGAGCACCGGGGAGCTGTTTTTT.

V gene TRBV28 combines with J gene TRBJ1-1, with D unresolved. CDR3 length: 15 amino acids. Germline V gene data show CDR1 as MDHEN and CDR2 as SYDVKM. Trimming removed 3 bases at V and 0 bases at J, with 11 bases between. CDR3 in DNA: TGTGCCAGCAGTTTGGAGGCACTACTGAACACTGAAGCTTTCTTT. The encoded protein is CASSLEALLNTEAFF.

The rearrangement uses TRBV5-4 and TRBJ2-2, with 9 bases matching TRBD2. Germline V gives CDR1 SGHNT, CDR2 YYREEE (reference sequence). The CDR3 length is 15 residues. V shed 2 bases and J 5 bases; nucleotides not matched to a gene: 4. CDR3 bases: TGTGCCAGCAGCTTCTCAGCGGGGGGAACCGGGGAGCTGTTTTTT. Its translation: CASSFSAGGTGELFF.

The gene calls are TRBV7-3 and TRBJ1-5; 7 bases map to TRBD1. This CDR3 region has 14 residues. V was clipped by 3 bases and J by 1 base; unmatched bases: 0. Per germline, CDR1 SGHTA and CDR2 FQGTGA. CDR3 sequence: CASSLTGSNQPQHF. The CDR3 DNA sequence: TGTGCCAGCAGCTTGACAGGGAGCAATCAGCCCCAGCATTTT.

This clone was recorded once. The chain combines TRBV10-3 with TRBJ1-3, with TRBD1 as a possible D gene (5 bases). The ends were cut back, 4 bases at V and 7 bases at J, with 20 bases in the middle. The CDR3 totals 16 residues. Germline V gene lookup returns CDR1 ENHRY and CDR2 SYGVKD. The CDR3 loop is CAISGFGREASNTIYF. The CDR3 DNA is TGTGCCATCAGTGGTTTTGGCAGGGAGGCCTCGAACACCATATATTTT.